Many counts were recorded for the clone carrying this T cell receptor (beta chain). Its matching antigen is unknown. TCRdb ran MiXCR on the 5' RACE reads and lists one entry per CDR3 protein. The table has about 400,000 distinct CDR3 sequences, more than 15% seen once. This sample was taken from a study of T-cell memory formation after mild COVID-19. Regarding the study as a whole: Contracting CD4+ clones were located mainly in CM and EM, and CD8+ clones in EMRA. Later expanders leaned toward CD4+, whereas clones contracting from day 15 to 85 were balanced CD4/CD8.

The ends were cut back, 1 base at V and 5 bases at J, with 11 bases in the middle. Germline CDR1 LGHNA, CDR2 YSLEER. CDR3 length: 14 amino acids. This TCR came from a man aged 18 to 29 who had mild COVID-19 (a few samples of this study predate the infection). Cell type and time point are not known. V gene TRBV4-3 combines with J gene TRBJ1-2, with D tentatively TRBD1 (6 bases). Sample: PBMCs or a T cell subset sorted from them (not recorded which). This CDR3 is CASSQVGRGYGYTF. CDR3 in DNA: TGCGCCAGCAGCCAAGTAGGCAGGGGATATGGCTACACCTTC.